This TCR beta chain was documented in a study of cytomegalovirus exposure and HLA in healthy donors. Deletions cut 4 bases from V and 3 bases from J, with 15 bases between. The length of the CDR3 is 15 residues. Looked up from germline, CDR1 is MNHEY and CDR2 is SVGAGI. Only in-frame clones appear in the TCRdb table, and some are missing; sequencing was by immunoSEQ multiplex PCR. Seen here are 150,000 or so clones, around four fifths observed once, and the top ten hold 2% to 2.5%. J is TRBJ1-2 and V is TRBV6-5; D possibly corresponds to TRBD1 (6 bases). The sequencing input was PBMCs. This receptor was taken from a man younger than 45 in good health and CMV-seropositive. The CDR3 region has the DNA TGTGCCAGCAGTTTACTACAGGGTTCGGACTATGGCTACACCTTC. It specifies CASSLLQGSDYGYTF.